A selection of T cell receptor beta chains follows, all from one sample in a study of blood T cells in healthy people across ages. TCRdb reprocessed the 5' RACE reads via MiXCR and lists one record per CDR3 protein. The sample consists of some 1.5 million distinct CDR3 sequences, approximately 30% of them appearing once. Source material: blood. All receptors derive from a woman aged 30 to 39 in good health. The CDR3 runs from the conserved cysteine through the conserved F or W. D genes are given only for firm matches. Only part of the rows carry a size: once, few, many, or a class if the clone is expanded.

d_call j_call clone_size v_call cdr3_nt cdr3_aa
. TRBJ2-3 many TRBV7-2 TGTGCCAGCAGCTCTGACCCTAGCACAGATACGCAGTATTTT CASSSDPSTDTQYF
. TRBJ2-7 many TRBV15 TGTGCCACCAGCGGGAGGCTACTTAGTTCCGAGCAGTACTTC CATSGRLLSSEQYF
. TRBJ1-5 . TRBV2 TGTGCCAGCAGTGGGTCGGGAGGCGGTCAGCCCCAGCATTTT CASSGSGGGQPQHF
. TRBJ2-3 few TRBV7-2 TGTGCCAGCAGCCCGAAGAACACAGATACGCAGTATTTT CASSPKNTDTQYF
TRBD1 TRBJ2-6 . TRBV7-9 TGTGCCAGCAGCCCACGGGACAGGGCCTCTGGGGCCAACGTCCCGACTTTC CASSPRDRASGANVPTF
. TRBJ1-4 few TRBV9 TGTGCCAGCAGCGTAACTGATGTACGTGCAACTAATGAAAAACTGTTTTTT CASSVTDVRATNEKLFF
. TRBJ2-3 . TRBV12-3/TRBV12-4 TGTGCCAGCAGTACACTAGGGGGGGAAGCAGGTACGCAGTATTTT CASSTLGGEAGTQYF
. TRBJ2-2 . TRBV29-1 TGCAGCGTTCGTTGGGGGAACACCGGGGAGCGGTTTTTT CSVRWGNTGERFF
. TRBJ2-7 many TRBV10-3 TGTGCCATCAGTGCGCTCGAATCAGGTTCCTACGAGCAGTACTTC CAISALESGSYEQYF
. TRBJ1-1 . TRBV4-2 TGTGCCAGCAGCCCTTTTACAGGGTCCACGAACACTGAAGCTTTCTTT CASSPFTGSTNTEAFF
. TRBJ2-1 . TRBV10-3 TGTGCCATCAGGGTAGCGAATGAGCAGTTCTTC CAIRVANEQFF
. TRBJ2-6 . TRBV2 TGTGCCAGCAGTGCCGGGCGCTCTGGGGCCAACGTCCTGACTTTC CASSAGRSGANVLTF
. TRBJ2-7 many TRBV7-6 TGTGCCAGCGGACAGACTGGGGATGCGGGGGAGCAGTACTTC CASGQTGDAGEQYF
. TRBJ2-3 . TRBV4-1 TGCGCCAGCAGCCAAGATAGGGCGGGGGCCCGGGCAGATACGCAGTATTTT CASSQDRAGARADTQYF
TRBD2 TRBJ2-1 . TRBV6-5 TGTGCCAGCTCATCTAGCGGGGGCCAAAGGTTCTTC CASSSSGGQRFF
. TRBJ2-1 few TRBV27 TGTGCCAGCAGTTTCCGGACGGTATACAATGAGCAGTTCTTC CASSFRTVYNEQFF
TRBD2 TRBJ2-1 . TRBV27 TGTGCCAGCAGTTCCTTTAGCGGGAGCAAATGCGAGCAGTTCTTC CASSSFSGSKCEQFF
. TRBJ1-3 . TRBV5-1 TGCGCCAGCAGCCTGCCTGACTCTGGAAACACCATATATTTT CASSLPDSGNTIYF
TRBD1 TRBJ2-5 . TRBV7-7 TGTGCCGGCAGCTTCGGACGCGGCCAGGGGGCCCAGTACTTC CAGSFGRGQGAQYF
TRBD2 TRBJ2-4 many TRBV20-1 TGCAGTGCTAGAGAGCGGGGGGGCCCAGTAAACATTCAGTACTTC CSARERGGPVNIQYF
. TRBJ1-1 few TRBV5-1 TGCGCCAGCAGCTTGATCTCGGGCGGTAGGAACACTGAAGCTTTCTTT CASSLISGGRNTEAFF
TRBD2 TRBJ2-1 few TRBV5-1 TGCGCCAGCAGCATGCGGGGGTATTCTTACAATGAGCAGTTCTTC CASSMRGYSYNEQFF
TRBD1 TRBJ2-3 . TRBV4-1 TGCGCCAGCAGCTGGGGCGGGACAGGGGGTGATACGCAGTATTTT CASSWGGTGGDTQYF
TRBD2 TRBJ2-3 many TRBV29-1 TGCAGCGTCCTTAGCGGGAGCACAGATACGCAGTATTTT CSVLSGSTDTQYF
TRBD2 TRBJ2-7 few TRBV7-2 TGTGCCAGCGGGTTGCGGGAGAATTACGAGCAGTACTTC CASGLRENYEQYF
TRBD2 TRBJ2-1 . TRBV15 TGTGCCACCAGCAGGGGGGGGGACCCAACCTACAATGAGCAGTTCTTC CATSRGGDPTYNEQFF
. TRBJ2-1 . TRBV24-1 TGTGCCACCAGTGATCCCGGGACGGAAAGCAATAAGCAGTTCTTC CATSDPGTESNKQFF
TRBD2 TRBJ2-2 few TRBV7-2 TGTGCCAGCAGCTCGACTAGCCGAGGCGCCGGGGAGCTGTTTTTT CASSSTSRGAGELFF
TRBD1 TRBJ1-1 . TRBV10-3 TGTGCCATCAGTCGACAGGGCGGGAACACTGAAGCTTTCTTT CAISRQGGNTEAFF
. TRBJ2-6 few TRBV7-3 TGTGCCAGCAGCGCTGCCGGGGGAGGCTCTGGGGCCAACGTCCTGACTTTC CASSAAGGGSGANVLTF
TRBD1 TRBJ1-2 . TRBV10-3 TGTGCCATCAGTGATGCTGGGACAGGGGTTTATGGCTACACCTTC CAISDAGTGVYGYTF
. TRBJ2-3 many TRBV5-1 TGCGCCAGCAGCAGACCGGGAAGTGGAGATACGCAGTATTTT CASSRPGSGDTQYF
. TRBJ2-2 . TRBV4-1 TGCGCCAGCAGCCAAGAAAATTGGGCGGAATCCGGGGAGCTGTTTTTT CASSQENWAESGELFF
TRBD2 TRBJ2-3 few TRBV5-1 TGCGCCAGCGGACTAGCGGGGGGGCGATCAGATACGCAGTATTTT CASGLAGGRSDTQYF
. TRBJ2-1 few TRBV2 TGTGCCAGCAGTGAAATGGGGGCTGCCGCGAGGGAGCAGTTCTTC CASSEMGAAAREQFF
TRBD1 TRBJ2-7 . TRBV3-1 TGTGCCAGCAGCCTCCCCGGGACAGGGGAGGTTGAGCAGGACTTC CASSLPGTGEVEQDF
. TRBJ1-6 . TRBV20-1 TGCAGTGCTAGTGGCGGGCCGACCTCCTATAATTCACCCCTCCACTTT CSASGGPTSYNSPLHF
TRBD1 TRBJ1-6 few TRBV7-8 TGTGCCAGCAGCATAACCTCCGGGACAGGGGGCAGTTCACCCCTCCACTTT CASSITSGTGGSSPLHF
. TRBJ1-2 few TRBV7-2 TGTGCCAGCAGCTCGGGGGCGCGGGTCTATGGCTACACCTTC CASSSGARVYGYTF
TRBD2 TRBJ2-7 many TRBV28 TGTGCCAGCCTCCCAACGACTAGCGGGAGGGACGAGCAGTACTTC CASLPTTSGRDEQYF
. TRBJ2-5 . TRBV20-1 TGCAGTGTTACGGGACTTGAAGAGACCCAGTACTTC CSVTGLEETQYF
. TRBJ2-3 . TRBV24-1 TGTGCCACCAGTGATGCTGGGTCTGTGGAGTATTTT CATSDAGSVEYF
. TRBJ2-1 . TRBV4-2 TGTGCCAGCAGCCAAGTCCCGGGTAGACCCCAATCAACCGGGGAGTTCTTC CASSQVPGRPQSTGEFF
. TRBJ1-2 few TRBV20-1 TGCAGTGCTAAAGACAGGTCGCGCTATGGCTACACCTTC CSAKDRSRYGYTF
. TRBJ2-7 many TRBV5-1 TGCGCCAGCAGCGCAGGACAAGAGCAGTACTTC CASSAGQEQYF
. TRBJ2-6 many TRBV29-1 TGCAGCGTTCGCGGCTCTGGGGCCAACGTCCTGACTTTC CSVRGSGANVLTF
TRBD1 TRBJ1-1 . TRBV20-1 TGCAGTGCTCCGACAGGGGGCGCGAACACTGAAGCTTTCTTT CSAPTGGANTEAFF
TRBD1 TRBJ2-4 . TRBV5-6 TGTGCCAGCAGCGGGGGACAGGGGAAACTTAATGAGCAGTACTTC CASSGGQGKLNEQYF
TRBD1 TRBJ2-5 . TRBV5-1 TGCGCCAGCCTTAGGGACAGGCAAGAGACCCAGTACTTC CASLRDRQETQYF
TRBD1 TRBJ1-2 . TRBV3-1 TGTGCCAGCAACCAACAGGGAGGGGGCCGCTATGGCTACACCTTC CASNQQGGGRYGYTF
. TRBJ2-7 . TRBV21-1 TGTGCCAGCAGCGCCGGAAAGGGGGCAGGACTCTCCACCTACGAGCAGTACTTC CASSAGKGAGLSTYEQYF
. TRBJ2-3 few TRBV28 TGTGCCAGCAATCCCGGGGCTGCGCAAGTAGATACGCAGTATTTT CASNPGAAQVDTQYF
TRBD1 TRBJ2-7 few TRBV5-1 TGCGCCAGCAGGCCACCGATTGAAGGGGACAGGGGGCGGATAAGTCTTCACGAGCAGTACTTC CASRPPIEGDRGRISLHEQYF
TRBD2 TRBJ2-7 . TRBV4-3 TGCGCCAGCAGCCAAGGCCGGGGGGACTACGAGCAGTACTTC CASSQGRGDYEQYF